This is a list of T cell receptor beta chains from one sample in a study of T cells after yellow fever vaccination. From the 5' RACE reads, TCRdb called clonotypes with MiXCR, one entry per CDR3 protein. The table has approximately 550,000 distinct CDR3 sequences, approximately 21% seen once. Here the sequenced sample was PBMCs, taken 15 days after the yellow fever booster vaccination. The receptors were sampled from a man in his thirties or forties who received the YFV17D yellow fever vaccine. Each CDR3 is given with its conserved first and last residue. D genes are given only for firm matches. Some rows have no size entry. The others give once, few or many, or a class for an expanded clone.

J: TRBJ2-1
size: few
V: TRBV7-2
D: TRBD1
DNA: TGTGCCAGCACCGGGGGACAGGGATCGTACAATGAGCAGTTCTTC
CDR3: CASTGGQGSYNEQFF

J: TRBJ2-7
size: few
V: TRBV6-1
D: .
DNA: TGTGCCAGCAGACCCACTCCTCCATACGAGCAGTACTTC
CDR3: CASRPTPPYEQYF

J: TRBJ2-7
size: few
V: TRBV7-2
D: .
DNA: TGTGCCAGCAGCGGAGGGGGCGAGGGGTACTTC
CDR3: CASSGGGEGYF

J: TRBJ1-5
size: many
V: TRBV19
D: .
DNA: TGTGCCAGTAGTATAGCAGGTTCAAATCAGCCCCAGCATTTT
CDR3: CASSIAGSNQPQHF

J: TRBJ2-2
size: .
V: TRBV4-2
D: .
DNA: TGTGCCATCAGCCCGGGGTCGCACACCGGGGAGCTGTTTTTT
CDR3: CAISPGSHTGELFF

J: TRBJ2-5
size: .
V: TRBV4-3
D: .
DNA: TGCGCCAGCAGCCAAGAGTATAGGGGACTGATGGAGACCCAGTACTTC
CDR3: CASSQEYRGLMETQYF

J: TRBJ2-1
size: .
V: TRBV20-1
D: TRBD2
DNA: TGCAGTGCGAAGGATAGCGGGAGTTTGAATGAGCAGTTCTTC
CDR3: CSAKDSGSLNEQFF

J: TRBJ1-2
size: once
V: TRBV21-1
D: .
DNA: TGTGCCAGCAGCTTCCGGACTGTGGAGGTAGTGTTCGGCTACACCTTC
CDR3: CASSFRTVEVVFGYTF

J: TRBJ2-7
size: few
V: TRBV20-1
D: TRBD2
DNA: TGCAGTGCGGGCGGGAGAATCTACGAGCAGTACTTC
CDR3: CSAGGRIYEQYF

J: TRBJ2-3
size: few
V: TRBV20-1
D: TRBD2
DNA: TGCAGTGCTAGAGATCCTCGCGGGAGCAGCACAGATACGCAGTATTTT
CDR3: CSARDPRGSSTDTQYF

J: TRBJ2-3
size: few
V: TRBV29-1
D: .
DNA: TGCAGCGTTCTGGGAGTGTTCACAGATACGCAGTATTTT
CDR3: CSVLGVFTDTQYF

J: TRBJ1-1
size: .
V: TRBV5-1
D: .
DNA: TGCGCCAGCAGCTTGGATGGGGTCATGAACACTGAAGCTTTCTTT
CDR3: CASSLDGVMNTEAFF

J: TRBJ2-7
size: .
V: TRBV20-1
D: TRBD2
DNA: TGCAGTGCTAGAGATCCCGGGAGACTAGCGGGAGGGCCTCCCTACGAGCAGTACTTC
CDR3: CSARDPGRLAGGPPYEQYF

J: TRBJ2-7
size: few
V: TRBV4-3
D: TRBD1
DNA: TGCGCCAGCAGCCATGGGTCCGGGACAGGGGTTTTCTTC
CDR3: CASSHGSGTGVFF

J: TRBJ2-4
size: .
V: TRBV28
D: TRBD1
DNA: TGTGCCAGCACCCGACAGGGGGGGGGAAACATTCAGTACTTC
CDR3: CASTRQGGGNIQYF

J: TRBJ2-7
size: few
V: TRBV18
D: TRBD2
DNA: TGTGCCAGCTCACCACAAGCGGGACCCTGGTACGAGCAGTACTTC
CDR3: CASSPQAGPWYEQYF